This is a list of T cell receptor beta chains from one sample in a study of blood T cell repertoires in COVID-19. This table comes from immunoSEQ multiplex PCR, and its TCRdb copy is limited to in-frame clones, with some not included. Of roughly 280,000 clones in the sample, 85% to 90% were seen once. The specimen was peripheral blood. The origin of the receptors is a man younger than 30 with active or convalescent COVID-19. CDR3s include the opening cysteine and the closing phenylalanine or tryptophan. The D gene is left open where the match is weak. Where a row states a size, it is once, few, many or the class of an expanded clone; other rows omit it.

J | V | D | size | CDR3 | DNA
TRBJ1-2 | TRBV11-2 | TRBD1 | . | CASSYPRQGDHYGYTF | TGTGCCAGCAGCTACCCCAGACAGGGGGATCACTATGGCTACACCTTC
TRBJ2-3 | TRBV6-1 | . | . | CASSEVGGASWDTQYF | TGTGCCAGCAGTGAAGTAGGAGGGGCGAGTTGGGATACGCAGTATTTT
TRBJ2-6 | TRBV5-1 | . | . | CASSPGTTGANVLTF | TGCGCCAGCAGCCCAGGGACAACTGGGGCCAACGTCCTGACTTTC
TRBJ2-7 | TRBV10-3 | TRBD2 | . | CAITRRSGGNEQYF | TGTGCCATCACCCGCAGGAGCGGGGGCAATGAGCAGTACTTC
TRBJ1-5 | TRBV27 | . | . | CASSLQGSQPQHF | TGTGCCAGCAGTCTTCAGGGTTCTCAGCCCCAGCATTTT
TRBJ1-5 | TRBV7-2 | TRBD1 | . | CASSVGPDRETNQPQHF | TGTGCCAGCAGCGTAGGGCCGGACAGGGAAACCAATCAGCCCCAGCATTTT
TRBJ2-7 | TRBV7-9 | TRBD1 | . | CASSFGQGIGYEQYF | TGTGCCAGCAGCTTCGGACAGGGAATAGGATACGAGCAGTACTTC
TRBJ2-1 | TRBV6-5 | . | . | CASIRSSRGNEQFF | TGTGCCAGCATTCGTTCTAGCCGGGGGAATGAGCAGTTCTTC
TRBJ2-3 | TRBV19 | . | . | CASSTWDRSAGISTDTQYF | TGTGCCAGTAGCACATGGGACAGATCTGCGGGAATCAGCACAGATACGCAGTATTTT
TRBJ1-2 | TRBV5-1 | . | . | CASGGGSGYTF | TGCGCCAGCGGGGGAGGCTCTGGCTACACCTTC
TRBJ2-3 | TRBV5-6 | . | . | CASSLAGRGGTDTQYF | TGTGCCAGCAGCTTGGCCGGCAGGGGGGGCACAGATACGCAGTATTTT
TRBJ1-1 | TRBV12-3/TRBV12-4 | . | many | CASSLHGTEAFF | TGTGCCAGCAGTTTACACGGGACTGAAGCTTTCTTT
TRBJ2-1 | TRBV13 | . | . | CASSFGSSYNEQFF | TGTGCCAGCAGCTTCGGGAGCTCCTACAATGAGCAGTTCTTC
TRBJ2-5 | TRBV3-1/TRBV3-2 | . | . | CASSGTRGAPPETQYF | TGTGCCAGCAGCGGCACCCGGGGGGCCCCCCCGGAGACCCAGTACTTC
TRBJ1-6 | TRBV27 | . | . | CASSIGGASSPLHF | TGTGCCAGCAGTATTGGGGGCGCAAGTTCACCCCTCCACTTT
TRBJ2-1 | TRBV7-3 | TRBD2 | . | CASSSGSGRGYNEQFF | TGTGCCAGCAGCTCAGGTAGCGGGAGGGGCTACAATGAGCAGTTCTTC